The T cell receptor (beta chain) described here comes from a study of T cells in Graves' hyperthyroidism and ophthalmopathy. Exclusion followed for patients with uncontrolled infection, other autoimmune disease, pregnancy or lactation. The V gene end was trimmed by 5 bases and the J gene end by 3 bases; junction bases not matched to a gene: 7. This CDR3 has 14 residues. Germline CDR1 and CDR2: MNHNS and SASEGT. There were TCR beta CDR3 regions amplified from RNA transcripts. The TCR CDR3 was amplified in a first-round RT-PCR using the HTBI primer set. TCRdb reprocessed the multiplex PCR reads with MiXCR, giving one entry per CDR3 protein. The sample holds about 550,000 distinct CDR3 sequences, more than 20% seen once.

The source is a man aged 18 to 35 with Graves' hyperthyroidism. This chain joins TRBV6-1 and TRBJ2-7; 7 bases fit TRBD2. What was sequenced was blood. CDR3 in amino acids: CASSPGGRIYEQYF. CDR3 bases: TGTGCCAGCAGTCCGGGAGGCCGTATCTACGAGCAGTACTTC.